A selection of T cell receptor beta chains follows, all from one sample in a study of T cell responses to AZD1222 COVID-19 vaccine. Sequencing used immunoSEQ multiplex PCR; TCRdb keeps in-frame clones, though not all of them. The data show about 140,000 clones, 80% to 95% seen once. The specimen comprised peripheral blood, sampled on day 0 of AZD1222 vaccination. The origin of the receptors is an adult in good health. CDR3s include the opening cysteine and the closing phenylalanine or tryptophan.

TRBV5-1	TRBJ1-3	CASSSSGVHSGNTIYF
TRBV5-1	TRBJ1-2	CASSLDDYGYTF
TRBV11-2	TRBJ2-3	CASSFAGSSTDTQYF
TRBV7-8	TRBJ1-1	CASSPTRTTEAFF
TRBV9	TRBJ1-1	CASSVGDRGWDTEAFF
TRBV2	TRBJ1-2	CASSEAREGIYYGYTF
TRBV10-3	TRBJ2-7	CAISLRDRVYYEQYF
TRBV29-1	TRBJ2-1	CSVDAALPGFGPYNEQFF
TRBV24-1	TRBJ2-3	CATSDLGNRAFSTDTQYF
TRBV5-1	TRBJ1-5	CASSLEPMGEDQPQHF
TRBV10-2	TRBJ2-7	CASRSGTGGREQYF
TRBV29-1	TRBJ2-3	CSVKLGQGPDTQYF
TRBV9	TRBJ2-3	CASSVGPVATDTQYF
TRBV24-1	TRBJ2-3	CATSDPGSSTDTQYF
TRBV11-2	TRBJ1-6	CASSFLLGTENSPLHF
TRBV13	TRBJ2-1	CASSFSYEQFF
TRBV5-1	TRBJ2-1	CASSLGLAGYNEQFF
TRBV4-1	TRBJ2-1	CASSHFVAYNEQFF
TRBV5-4	TRBJ2-1	CASSLGRWLSGNEQFF
TRBV27	TRBJ1-5	CASSFNRGGDQPQHF
TRBV10-3	TRBJ1-5	CATQGAGNQPQHF
TRBV29-1	TRBJ2-3	CSVGGGELSGDTQYF
TRBV5-4	TRBJ2-6	CASSVGGDSGANVLTF
TRBV5-4	TRBJ2-5	CASSLVSAGGTQYF
TRBV28	TRBJ1-3	CASKTGNTGNTIYF
TRBV30	TRBJ1-2	CAWSRDGNYGYTF
TRBV27	TRBJ2-4	CASSSPWDLAKNIQYF
TRBV6-5	TRBJ2-1	CASSPRVLLRNEQFF
TRBV7-9	TRBJ2-7	CASSLARTSDSSYEQYF
TRBV27	TRBJ1-5	CASSFTAGEAQHF
TRBV12-3/TRBV12-4	TRBJ2-1	CAVAGANEQFF
TRBV10-2	TRBJ1-2	CASSEPYRQKAANYGYTF
TRBV10-3	TRBJ2-3	CAIARPPGLAEFTTDTQYF
TRBV6-2/TRBV6-3	TRBJ2-3	CASSYSTGGPDTQYF
TRBV27	TRBJ2-2	CASSLAGRGLNPPGELFF
TRBV19	TRBJ1-4	CASSPPGTGKLFF
TRBV7-3	TRBJ2-1	CASSAGGLGYNEQFF
TRBV6-5	TRBJ1-1	CAEGLGGTGNAFF
TRBV4-2	TRBJ2-2	CASSQGRRDVITGELFF
TRBV28	TRBJ2-7	CASTSGDGYYEQYF
TRBV7-9	TRBJ1-3	CASSARQVGNTIYF
TRBV18	TRBJ1-2	CASSPSSTGAGYGYTF
TRBV2	TRBJ2-7	CASSEEGRVEQYF
TRBV5-4	TRBJ2-3	CASSSRREGTDTQYF
TRBV6-5	TRBJ2-7	CASSMRTGSYEQYF
TRBV6-5	TRBJ2-3	CASWVLAGGTDTQYF
TRBV11-2	TRBJ2-7	CASSLDRGSGWTYEQYF
TRBV4-2	TRBJ2-7	CASSQISGRGLSYEQYF
TRBV6-6	TRBJ1-2	CASSYREGRGYTF
TRBV6-1	TRBJ2-7	CASSEELPGTAPYEQYF
TRBV2	TRBJ2-2	CASTGLAGNTGELFF
TRBV7-9	TRBJ2-2	CASSLHQGNTGELFF
TRBV5-8	TRBJ2-5	CASSQKRRGLIQYF
TRBV5-1	TRBJ1-1	CASSFAGQLNTEAFF
TRBV5-4	TRBJ1-2	CASSSWMQDGYTF
TRBV29-1	TRBJ1-2	CSVNPRVSGGYTF
TRBV7-2	TRBJ2-2	CASSFRTGTTGELFF
TRBV6-5	TRBJ2-7	CASSDEGRVYEQYF
TRBV2	TRBJ2-1	CASSEGHTIEQFF
TRBV30	TRBJ2-7	CAWSVTAFSYEQYF